The 12 T cell receptor beta chains below were found in one sample sequenced in a study of blood T cell repertoires in COVID-19. The protocol was immunoSEQ multiplex PCR, while the TCRdb copy is restricted to in-frame clones and leaves out a portion. The sample shows nearly 350,000 clones, under 95% of them seen only once. The sequencing sample was made of peripheral blood. Source of these receptors: a woman aged 18-29 years who had recovered from COVID-19.

V usage is TRBV6-5 and J usage is TRBJ2-3; D not resolved. This CDR3 has 13 amino acids. The V gene lost 0 bases and the J gene lost 4 bases, with 5 bases spanning the gap. Germline V gives CDR1 MNHEY, CDR2 SVGAGI. CDR3: CASSYSSADTQYF. The CDR3 nucleotides read TGTGCCAGCAGTTACTCGAGCGCAGATACGCAGTATTTT.

V is TRBV6-2 or TRBV6-3 and J is TRBJ2-1, with a tentative D call TRBD2 (6 bases). This CDR3 has 17 amino acids. The germline gives CDR1 MNHEY, CDR2 SVGEGT. Trimming took 1 base from V and 0 from J, leaving 13 bases between them. CDR3 loop: CASSYYGTSSSYNEQFF. In DNA form, the CDR3 reads TGTGCCAGCAGTTACTATGGGACTTCCTCCTCCTACAATGAGCAGTTCTTC.

This chain links TRBV11-3 with TRBJ1-6, with D unresolved. The V gene lost 5 bases and the J gene lost 3 bases, with 14 bases spanning the gap. Germline V gene lookup returns CDR1 SGHNT and CDR2 YENEEA. CDR3 size: 16 residues. The CDR3 spells CASSLGPGDYNSPLHF. The CDR3 DNA reads TGTGCCAGCAGCCTAGGTCCGGGAGACTATAATTCACCCCTCCACTTT.

The chain couples TRBV24-1 to TRBJ1-2; D not resolved. Germline-derived CDR1 and CDR2 are KGHDR and SFDVKD. The CDR3 loop spans 14 amino acids. V lost 2 bases and J 3 bases, leaving 9 bases between the germline ends. The CDR3 DNA is TGTGCCACCAGTGATTCCCGGAGATACTATGGCTACACCTTC. This encodes CATSDSRRYYGYTF.

The chain combines TRBV4-3 with TRBJ2-1, with 7 bases fitting TRBD2. The trim removed 6 bases at V and 8 bases at J, leaving 13 bases unmatched. The CDR3 is made up of 15 amino acids. The V gene's germline CDR1 is LGHNA and CDR2 YSLEER. CDR3 sequence (DNA): TGCGCCAGCAGACGGACCGCGGGAGCCCCCGATGAGCAGTTCTTC. It encodes CASRRTAGAPDEQFF.

This sequence joins TRBV6-5 and TRBJ2-7; D perhaps matches TRBD1 (6 bases). CDR3 length: 14 residues. Germline CDR1 reads MNHEY; CDR2 reads SVGAGI. With 6 bases removed from V and 3 bases from J, the gap between germline ends came to 15 bases. CDR3 sequence (DNA): TGTGCCAGCAGCGCCCCCGGGACACTCTACGAGCAGTACGTC. It codes for CASSAPGTLYEQYV.

CDR3 sequence: CASSSGDTQYF. The DNA of the CDR3 is TGTGCCAGTAGTTCCGGAGATACGCAGTATTTT. The V call is TRBV19, the J call TRBJ2-3; D is unresolved. This CDR3 is 11 amino acids long. CDR1 LNHDA and CDR2 SQIVND come from the germline V gene (reference sequence). Between the trimmed V and J ends, which lost 5 bases and 5 bases, there was a span of 5 bases.

V and J are TRBV9 and TRBJ1-2; D remains unclear. Germline loops: CDR1 SGDLS, CDR2 YYNGEE. Deletions cut 0 bases from V and 6 bases from J, with 6 bases between. The CDR3 is made up of 12 amino acids. CDR3 nucleotides: TGTGCCAGCAGCGTAGGAGGGAATGGCTACACCTTC. Its translation: CASSVGGNGYTF.

This clone was detected only once. In DNA, the CDR3 is TGTGCCAGCAGCGAACAACAGGGGATGAATACGCAGTATTTT. Protein product: CASSEQQGMNTQYF. V and J are TRBV7-9 and TRBJ2-3, with 7 bases identical to TRBD1. Trimming at V came to 5 bases and at J to 7 bases, leaving 9 bases not matched to a gene. The CDR3 runs to 14 residues. Looked up from germline, CDR1 is SEHNR and CDR2 is FQNEAQ (reference sequence).

V usage is TRBV12-5 and J usage is TRBJ2-1; 9 bases are a match to TRBD2. CDR3 length equals 16 residues. Germline CDR1 and CDR2: LGHNT and FRNRAP. The J segment lost 8 bases and the V segment lost 3 bases, leaving 11 bases of the junction unmatched. CDR3 residues: CASGLGRAGGFDEQFF. CDR3 nucleotide sequence: TGTGCTAGTGGTTTAGGCAGAGCGGGAGGTTTCGATGAGCAGTTCTTC. Complete variable domain (other parts from reference TRBV12-5 and TRBJ2-1): DARVTQTPRHKVTEMGQEVTMRCQPILGHNTVFWYRQTMMQGLELLAYFRNRAPLDDSGMPKDRFSAEMPDATLATLKIQPSEPRDSAVYFCASGLGRAGGFDEQFFGPGTRLTVL.

This chain joins TRBV7-8 and TRBJ1-6; TRBD1 matches at 7 bases. Looked up from germline, CDR1 is SGHVS and CDR2 is FQNEAQ. Trimming at V came to 5 bases and at J to 4 bases, leaving 8 bases not matched to a gene. The CDR3 sequence is 16 residues long. The CDR3 sequence is CASSKAGTAYNSPLHF. As DNA, the CDR3 is TGTGCCAGCAGCAAAGCCGGGACAGCTTATAATTCACCCCTCCACTTT.

The chain links TRBV23-1 to TRBJ1-4; 7 nucleotides align to TRBD1. TRBV23-1 is reported as an ORF; its role is uncertain. The CDR3 length is 15 residues. The trim removed 4 bases at V and 8 bases at J, leaving 10 bases unmatched. This CDR3 reads CASSPRTGEAEKLFF. CDR3 coding DNA: TGCGCCAGCAGTCCCCGCACAGGGGAGGCCGAAAAACTGTTTTTT.